This TCR beta chain is from a study of cytomegalovirus exposure and HLA in healthy donors (TCRdb year 2017). About the investigation overall: An earlier analysis of fewer than 750 of the donors reported about 260 Gb of sequence data and some 110 million unique TCR beta sequences obtained from roughly 180 million T cells. Every repertoire in the discovery cohort had been generated on one and the same sequencing platform. In addition to the first cohort of around 670 subjects, a separate validation cohort of approximately 130 different subjects was used. Among some 400 genotyped donors of the cohort, an average of around 220,000 unique TCR beta nucleotide sequences was sequenced per donor, of which about 19% were non-productive. The study used immunosequencing to profile the T cell repertoires of more than 650 subjects and linked those repertoires to cytomegalovirus serostatus. Rather than using new phenotypic data, the later analysis identified candidate immune exposures from TCR beta sequences and from how often those sequences occurred across donors. To decide whether each TCR beta V gene segment behaved as functional or pseudogenic, an earlier analysis of fewer than 750 of the donors relied on high-throughput TCR beta sequencing. An early release covering about 600 HLA-typed donors comprised about 300 gigabases of sequencing data and tens of millions of unique TCR sequences. A later genetic analysis used genome-wide SNP genotypes for about 60% of the 666 donors, treating that subset as a discovery cohort. A later analysis re-analyzed previously published TCR beta repertoires from roughly 630 donors and added high-resolution HLA genotyping to study TCR occurrence patterns. The study aimed to test whether cataloging public T cell receptors could reveal signatures of past pathogen exposure. Of the 300 to 450 genotyped donors, 81% fell in the genetic ancestry cluster associated with self-reported Caucasian donors. Alongside the repertoire data, information on donor age, sex, ethnicity and CMV serostatus was compiled. Typing coverage differed by locus: A, B, C, DRB1 and DQB1 were typed in roughly 620-630 donors, DQA1 in 522, DPA1 in around 580, and DPB1 in just under 490. HLA typing covered class I and class II loci at four-digit resolution. To predict cytomegalovirus infection status, the study brought together high-throughput TCR immunosequencing, statistical association of individual TCRs with disease status, and machine learning. About five DR-DQ haplotypes were treated as single units for association and clustering because of strong linkage in the cohort. Summary of the overall study and its limitations: A further reported finding was that TCR beta sequences accurately predicted the HLA-A and HLA-B alleles for most subjects in the first cohort. A later genetic analysis reported fewer N-insertions in productive TCRs among donors in an Asian-associated ancestry cluster than the roughly 720-donor mean. A later analysis found that most CMV-associated TCR beta chains appeared HLA-restricted, with HLA associations seemingly driven largely by CMV exposure. Because the 87-base-pair reads could not distinguish some IMGT-functional V segments, including TRBV6-2 and TRBV6-3, those segments were excluded. Broadly in line with IMGT annotations, most TCR beta V segments showed up in productive rearrangements about 87% or about 30% of the time in an earlier analysis of several hundred of the donors. The cohort was sequenced for TCR beta chains only, and without alpha or paired-chain data the features that could be detected were limited. CMV serostatus was the only immune exposure information available for the cohort. Some 15 rarely observed V segments, including chromosome 9 orphons, were excluded from the earlier analysis of about 600 of the donors because counts were too low. The presence/absence analyses assumed that sequencing depth was roughly uniform across donors, and that assumption may not be true. A later analysis associated 15,000 to 20,000 TCR beta sequences with specific HLA alleles at a false discovery rate of 0.05. Strong co-occurrence of HLA alleles, especially DR and DQ, made assigning TCR associations to individual alleles difficult. According to a later analysis, parvovirus B19, influenza, CMV and Epstein-Barr virus appeared linked to several top co-occurrence clusters. Compared with equally common non-associated chains, HLA-associated TCR beta chains in a later analysis were more clonally expanded and had lower generation probabilities. The authors suggested that the approach could potentially be generalized to other disease states and immunological phenotypes. Linkage disequilibrium might explain the correlated functional status among segregating V segments, but an unknown experimental factor could not be ruled out. A few of the identified cytomegalovirus-associated TCR beta chains were confirmed in vitro to be specific for cytomegalovirus antigens. In both the original and validation cohorts, the classifier was reported to diagnose cytomegalovirus status with high specificity and sensitivity. Because HLA typing was missing for some donors at each locus, association tests included only the typed subset. The study gave a list of about 150 TCR beta chains associated with cytomegalovirus. In a later analysis, the rate of TCR association differed among HLA loci, with DRB1 alleles having the most associated TCRs and HLA-C alleles having the fewest. An association between a missense DCLRE1C variant and V-gene and J-gene trimming of TCR beta chains was found in a later genetic analysis and replicated in an independent cohort. Most TCR sequences were seen in very few donors, while some public TCRs were found in many individuals. A cluster of highly shared sequence variants was judged likely to represent a technical artifact of the sequencing pipeline.

On this clone itself: Its antigen is not yet known.

The cohort consisted of 666 healthy bone marrow donors. At the time of sampling, every cohort member was nominally healthy, though immune exposures that went unrecorded were likely present. The donor was CMV seronegative and belonged to the group of 352 seronegative cohort members. A peripheral blood sample was provided by each donor, and peripheral blood mononuclear cells were used for TCR beta sequencing. The Qiagen DNeasy Blood Extraction Kit was used to extract genomic DNA from the blood cell samples. V ends up 2 bases short and J 0 bases short, with an unmatched junction base count of 1. CDR1 MNHEY and CDR2 SMNVEV were looked up in the germline V gene (reference sequence). The CDR3 sequence holds 15 residues, the cysteine and phenylalanine included. Just the 45-base CDR3 DNA is kept, in frame starting at base 1. The library was made by the immunoSEQ multiplex PCR assay. A mixture of 60 forward primers for TCR Vbeta segments and 13 reverse primers for TCR Jbeta segments was used in the multiplex PCR. The CDR3 region of rearranged TCR beta genes was amplified from genomic DNA with a multiplex PCR assay. Amplified TCR beta libraries were sequenced as 87-base-pair reads on the Illumina HiSeq System. The study's own analysis went as follows. A later analysis counted about 76 million unique TCR beta chains across the 650 to 700 repertoires, and some 11 million of these chains were shared by at least two donors. Raw reads were error-corrected and collapsed into unique sequences with a nearest-neighbor algorithm that merged closely related sequences to remove PCR and sequencing errors. To assign V, D and J gene segments, CDR3 sequences were aligned to IMGT reference sequences. For a sequence to be retained, at least a six-nucleotide match to both a V gene segment and a J gene segment was required. A rearrangement was called productive if the CDR3 had no stop codons and remained in frame with V and J, and every other rearrangement was called non-productive. Following IMGT convention, CDR3 was defined as the stretch from the second conserved V-encoded cysteine up to the conserved J-encoded phenylalanine. Sequences without an unambiguous match to a single V gene segment were excluded from the earlier analysis of about 600 of the donors. In an earlier analysis of a few hundred of the donors, V segments were called functional above 56.7% productive rearrangements and were called segregating when the between-donor standard deviation exceeded 5%. A statistical classification framework was built to diagnose cytomegalovirus status from the catalog of TCR beta chain sequences. In a later analysis, V and J genes were assigned by comparing TCR nucleotide sequences against IMGT/GENE-DB human TR gene sequences. In a later analysis, CDR3 sequences and most-parsimonious VDJ recombination scenarios were assigned using the TCRdist pipeline. In a later analysis, each TCR beta chain was defined by its CDR3 amino acid sequence together with its V-gene family, and reads lacking a unique V-gene family were excluded. As a way to deal with suspected cross-contamination and a sequencing artifact, a later analysis dropped approximately 590 nucleotide sequences that were highly shared and had low generation probability. In a later analysis, a clonal expansion index was calculated for each public chain from normalized within-repertoire ranks of inferred template counts. In a later analysis, generation probabilities were computed using a VDJ recombination model fitted to out-of-frame rearrangements, and the results were checked against IGoR. A later analysis scored TCR-TCR, TCR-HLA and TCR-CMV co-occurrence with hypergeometric tests, applying a repertoire-size bias correction to TCR pairs. False discovery rates were estimated in a later analysis by permuting HLA or CMV assignments 20 times. A later analysis grouped co-occurring TCRs with DBSCAN, adding TCRdist sequence similarity when clustering within HLA-allele-positive subsets. Co-occurrence clustering excluded repertoires with fewer than 30,000 or more than 120,000 public chains, plus five with anomalous nucleotide sharing. TCRdb mirrors the immuneACCESS table, restricted to in-frame sequences. Some clones are absent from its copies; in checked studies, under half trace to an unresolved V gene, and the reason for the others is unknown. V and J calls and clone size come straight from that table; D and trimming were deduced from the DNA. This sample's table carries some 200,000 clones. The ten largest account for approximately 6.5% of the sample.

Sequenced sample: PBMCs. Recombination linked TRBV27 to TRBJ2-1; TRBD2 lines up with 7 middle nucleotides. This clonotype was obtained from a man aged 25-45 years in good health and CMV-seronegative. The nucleotide sequence is given as TGTGCCAGCAGTTTAGGCGGGAGCTCCTACAATGAGCAGTTCTTC. This sequence encodes CASSLGGSSYNEQFF.